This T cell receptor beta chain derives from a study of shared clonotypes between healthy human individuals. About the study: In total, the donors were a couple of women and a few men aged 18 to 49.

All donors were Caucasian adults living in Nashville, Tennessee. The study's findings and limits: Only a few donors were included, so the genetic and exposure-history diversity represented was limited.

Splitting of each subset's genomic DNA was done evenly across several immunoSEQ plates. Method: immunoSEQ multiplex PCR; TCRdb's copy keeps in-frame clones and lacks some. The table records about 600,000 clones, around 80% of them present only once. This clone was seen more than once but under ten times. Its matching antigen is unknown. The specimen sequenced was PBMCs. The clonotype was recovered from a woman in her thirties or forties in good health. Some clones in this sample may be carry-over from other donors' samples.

The CDR3 sequence: CASSSAGDEQYF. The DNA for the CDR3 is TGTGCCAGCAGTTCGGCGGGAGACGAGCAGTACTTC. This sequence joins TRBV28 and TRBJ2-7, with 7 bases fitting TRBD2. V was pared by 4 bases and J by 5 bases, with 2 bases of the junction left unmatched. The CDR3 has 12 residues. CDR1 is MDHEN and CDR2 is SYDVKM in the germline V gene.